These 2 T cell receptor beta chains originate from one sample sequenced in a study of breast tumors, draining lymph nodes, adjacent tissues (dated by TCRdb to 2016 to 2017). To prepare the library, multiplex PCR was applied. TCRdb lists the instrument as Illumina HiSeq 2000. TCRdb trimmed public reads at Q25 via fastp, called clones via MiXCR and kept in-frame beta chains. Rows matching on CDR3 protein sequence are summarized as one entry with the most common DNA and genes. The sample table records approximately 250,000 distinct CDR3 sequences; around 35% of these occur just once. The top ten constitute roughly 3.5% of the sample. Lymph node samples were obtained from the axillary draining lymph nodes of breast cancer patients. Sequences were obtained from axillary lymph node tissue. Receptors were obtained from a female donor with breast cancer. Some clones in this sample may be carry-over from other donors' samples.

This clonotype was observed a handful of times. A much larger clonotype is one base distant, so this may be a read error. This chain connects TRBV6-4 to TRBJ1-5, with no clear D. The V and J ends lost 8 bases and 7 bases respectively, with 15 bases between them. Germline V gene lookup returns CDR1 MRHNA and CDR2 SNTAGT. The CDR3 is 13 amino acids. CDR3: CASGRWGDQPQHF. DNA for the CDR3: TGTGCCAGCGGGCGCTGGGGAGACCAGCCCCAGCATTTT.

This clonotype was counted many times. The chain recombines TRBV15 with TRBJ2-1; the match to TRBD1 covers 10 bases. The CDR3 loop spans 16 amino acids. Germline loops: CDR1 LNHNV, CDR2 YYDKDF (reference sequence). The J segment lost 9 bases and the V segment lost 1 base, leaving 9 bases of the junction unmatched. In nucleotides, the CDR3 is TGTGCCACCAGCAGAGCAGGGGACAGGGGACCTTCTGAGCAGTTCTTC. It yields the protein CATSRAGDRGPSEQFF.